This T cell receptor beta chain derives from a study of Graves' ophthalmopathy and Graves' hyperthyroidism. Study-level background: No treatment had been given when peripheral blood was collected at initial diagnosis.

Moderate-to-severe activity, CAS ≥3, NOSPECS ≥4 and duration under 3 months were recorded for donors with ophthalmopathy. Uncontrolled infections, other autoimmune diseases, pregnancy or lactation barred patients from enrollment. Investigators amplified TCR beta CDR3 regions from RNA transcripts. HTBI primers served in a first-round RT-PCR, which a second-round multiplex PCR followed. TCRdb called the multiplex PCR reads again in MiXCR, with one record for every CDR3 protein. In the table there are 57,000 or so distinct CDR3 sequences, roughly half of which are singletons. CDR3 length equals 15 residues. CDR1 is DFQATT and CDR2 is SNEGSKA in the germline V gene (reference sequence). The ends were cut back, 0 bases at V and 6 bases at J, with 16 bases in the middle. The sample holds many counts of this clonotype.

The material sequenced was peripheral blood. This TCR was recovered from an adult woman with Graves' ophthalmopathy. The rearrangement links TRBV20-1 to TRBJ2-3; TRBD2 is a possible D gene (6 bases). CDR3 loop: CSARDGSGLTDTQYF. In DNA, the CDR3 is TGCAGTGCTAGAGATGGGAGCGGGTTGACGGATACGCAGTATTTT.